The 28 T cell receptor beta chains below were found in one sample sequenced in a study of a mutant IDH1 vaccine in newly diagnosed glioma. Noted time point: week 35, safety follow-up. Doses consisted of 300 ug of mutant IDH1 20-mer peptide each, paired with topical imiquimod. These receptors have no known antigen. TCRdb's table, derived via immunoSEQ multiplex PCR, lists solely in-frame clones and lacks some. The sample includes some 61,000 clones, roughly 84% of them seen just once. The sequencing here drew on PBMCs, taken from a glioma patient whose treatment included an IDH1 peptide vaccine. The receptors were gathered from a man younger than 35 with glioma.

The chain uses TRBV9 and TRBJ2-7; 7 positions match TRBD2. The germline V gene encodes CDR1 SGDLS and CDR2 YYNGEE. After removal of 2 bases from V and 1 base from J, the junction contained 3 bases not matched to a gene. The length of the CDR3 is 14 residues. The CDR3 is CASSVASGSYEQYF. DNA for the CDR3: TGTGCCAGCAGCGTTGCTAGCGGATCCTACGAGCAGTACTTC.

V usage is TRBV18 and J usage is TRBJ2-7, with 8 bases identical to TRBD2. Germline assignment: CDR1 KGHSH and CDR2 LQKENI. V shed 3 bases and J 3 bases; nucleotides not matched to a gene: 4. The CDR3 is made up of 14 amino acids. The CDR3 reads CASSPTGTSYEQYF. The DNA of the CDR3 is TGTGCCAGCTCACCGACCGGGACTAGCTACGAGCAGTACTTC.

V gene TRBV5-6 combines with J gene TRBJ1-1; D ambiguous. V was clipped by 1 base and J by 6 bases, with 19 bases between them. There are 16 residues in the CDR3. Germline CDR1 is SGHDT and CDR2 is YYEEEE. The CDR3 sequence is CASSLMGVPLLSEAFF. Written as DNA, the CDR3 is TGTGCCAGCAGCTTGATGGGCGTACCACTTTTGTCTGAAGCTTTCTTT.

Concerning this clone itself: Other DNA sequences in this specimen translate into the identical CDR3. The V and J genes are TRBV5-1 and TRBJ2-5; D is ambiguous. The ends were cut back, 2 bases at V and 1 base at J, with 0 bases in the middle. Germline V gene lookup returns CDR1 SGHRS and CDR2 YFSETQ. The CDR3 is 11 amino acids. The CDR3, as DNA: TGCGCCAGCAGCTTCCAAGAGACCCAGTACTTC. It is translated as CASSFQETQYF.

This rearrangement joins TRBV4-2 to TRBJ1-2; tentatively, D is TRBD1 (5 bases). The germline CDR1 and CDR2 sequences are LGHNA and YNFKEQ. V lost 1 base, J lost 6 bases, and 18 bases lay in between. The CDR3 is 16 amino acids. CDR3 DNA: TGTGCCAGCAGCCAAGGGCGCGGGGGGGGTGAGAATGGCTACACCTTC. It encodes CASSQGRGGGENGYTF.

This clone has just one count. This chain joins TRBV4-3 and TRBJ2-1, with 10 nucleotides matching TRBD2. After removal of 4 bases from V and 0 bases from J, the junction contained 15 bases not matched to a gene. Looked up from germline, CDR1 is LGHNA and CDR2 is YSLEER. CDR3 length equals 20 residues. CDR3 nucleotide sequence: TGCGCCAGCAGCCTCCTAGGACTAGCGGAAATTCCGAGCTCCTACAATGAGCAGTTCTTC. Translation: CASSLLGLAEIPSSYNEQFF.

The V call is TRBV7-6, the J call TRBJ1-4, with unresolved D. Trimming took off 5 bases at V and 5 bases at J, with 15 bases between the two ends. The length of the CDR3 is 15 residues. CDR1 and CDR2 (germline): SGHVS, FNYEAQ. CDR3 nucleotides: TGTGCCAGCAGCGGCCTGACAAGGCCCAATGAAAAACTGTTTTTT. Protein product: CASSGLTRPNEKLFF.

The rearrangement links TRBV6-5 to TRBJ2-5, with unresolved D. Germline values: CDR1 MNHEY, CDR2 SVGAGI. The CDR3 covers 16 residues. The V and J ends lost 4 bases and 5 bases respectively, with 20 bases between them. The CDR3 spells CASSSRLAPPGETQYF. CDR3 sequence (DNA): TGTGCCAGCAGTTCCCGATTAGCTCCCCCCGGGGAGACCCAGTACTTC.

The rearrangement joins TRBV6-5 to TRBJ1-5; D is undetermined. CDR1 MNHEY and CDR2 SVGAGI come from the germline V gene. V lost 4 bases and J 9 bases, leaving 13 bases between the germline ends. The CDR3 is 13 amino acids. The DNA of the CDR3 is TGTGCCAGCAGTTTAGAGGGCTTGCGGCCCCAGCATTTT. Protein product: CASSLEGLRPQHF.

The chain combines TRBV12-5 with TRBJ1-5; D is uncertain. Trimming shortened V by 4 bases and J by 0 bases, and 13 bases separated the two germline ends. The CDR3 runs to 16 residues. Germline CDR1 is LGHNT and CDR2 is FRNRAP. CDR3 loop: CASGSTGFYSNQPQHF. CDR3 nucleotides: TGTGCTAGTGGTTCAACGGGGTTCTATAGCAATCAGCCCCAGCATTTT. Complete variable domain (other parts from reference TRBV12-5 and TRBJ1-5): DARVTQTPRHKVTEMGQEVTMRCQPILGHNTVFWYRQTMMQGLELLAYFRNRAPLDDSGMPKDRFSAEMPDATLATLKIQPSEPRDSAVYFCASGSTGFYSNQPQHFGDGTRLSIL.

This sequence joins TRBV5-4 and TRBJ1-1; tentative D call: TRBD1 (6 bases). The CDR3 spans 14 residues. Germline CDR1 reads SGHNT; CDR2 reads YYREEE (reference sequence). The germline V and J ends were trimmed by 2 bases and 0 bases, with 8 bases remaining between them. The CDR3 sequence: CASSFGQLNTEAFF. The CDR3 DNA reads as TGTGCCAGCAGCTTCGGACAGCTGAACACTGAAGCTTTCTTT. The variable domain in full, with the rest retrieved from reference TRBV5-4 and TRBJ1-1, is ETGVTQSPTHLIKTRGQQVTLRCSSQSGHNTVSWYQQALGQGPQFIFQYYREEENGRGNFPPRFSGLQFPNYSSELNVNALELDDSALYLCASSFGQLNTEAFFGQGTRLTVV.

The V call is TRBV4-1, the J call TRBJ2-1; TRBD1 matches 7 bases. V dropped 4 bases and J dropped 0; count of bases not matched to a gene: 9. The CDR3 loop spans 17 amino acids. Germline CDR1 is MGHRA and CDR2 is YSYEKL. The chain's CDR3 is CASSLGDRYNSYNEQFF. The CDR3 coding sequence is TGCGCCAGCAGCCTCGGGGACAGATACAACTCCTACAATGAGCAGTTCTTC.

The chain combines TRBV6-5 with TRBJ1-5; 8 bases agree with TRBD1. V was pared by 6 bases and J by 0 bases, with 4 bases of the junction left unmatched. This CDR3 has 15 amino acids. Germline V gives CDR1 MNHEY, CDR2 SVGAGI. The CDR3 DNA reads TGTGCCAGCAGCCTCGGGACAGGTAGCAATCAGCCCCAGCATTTT. It encodes CASSLGTGSNQPQHF.

The chain combines TRBV2 with TRBJ1-1; D remains ambiguous. This CDR3 has 14 amino acids. Germline values: CDR1 SNHLY, CDR2 FYNNEI. V was clipped by 6 bases and J by 3 bases, with 14 bases between them. In DNA, the CDR3 is TGTGCCAGCAGACCAGTACCCTTGCACACTGAAGCTTTCTTT. Translating it yields CASRPVPLHTEAFF. Variable domain in full (rest from reference TRBV2 and TRBJ1-1): EPEVTQTPSHQVTQMGQEVILRCVPISNHLYFYWYRQILGQKVEFLVSFYNNEISEKSEIFDDQFSVERPDGSNFTLKIRSTKLEDSAMYFCASRPVPLHTEAFFGQGTRLTVV.

V usage is TRBV18 and J usage is TRBJ2-1, with D perhaps assigned TRBD1 or TRBD2 (5 bases each). V was cut by 5 bases and J by 9 bases, with 17 bases left in between. Germline CDR1 is KGHSH and CDR2 is LQKENI. This CDR3 spans 14 amino acids. The CDR3 region is CASSSPGAEIEQFF. DNA of the CDR3: TGTGCCAGCTCATCGCCCGGGGCCGAGATTGAGCAGTTCTTC.

The chain joins TRBV7-9 to TRBJ2-5, with 9 bases lining up with TRBD1. After removal of 6 bases from V and 11 bases from J, the junction contained 16 bases not matched to a gene. The CDR3 totals 15 residues. CDR1 and CDR2 from the germline V gene are SEHNR and FQNEAQ (reference sequence). The CDR3 coding sequence is TGTGCCAGCAGACCCGGGGTGGGACAGGGAGAAATGCAGTACTTC. Amino acids: CASRPGVGQGEMQYF.

This chain links TRBV19 with TRBJ2-2; either TRBD1 or TRBD2 may supply D (5 bases each). Trimming cost V 3 bases and J 4 bases, with 18 bases left between them. The CDR3 length is 17 residues. Looked up from germline, CDR1 is LNHDA and CDR2 is SQIVND (reference sequence). CDR3 amino acids: CASSMIRTGTATGELFF. In nucleotides, the CDR3 is TGTGCCAGTAGTATGATTCGAACGGGGACCGCCACCGGGGAGCTGTTTTTT. Variable domain in full (rest from reference TRBV19 and TRBJ2-2): DGGITQSPKYLFRKEGQNVTLSCEQNLNHDAMYWYRQDPGQGLRLIYYSQIVNDFQKGDIAEGYSVSREKKESFPLTVTSAQKNPTAFYLCASSMIRTGTATGELFFGEGSRLTVL.

V is TRBV4-1 and J is TRBJ1-2; the match to TRBD1 covers 9 bases. Germline-derived CDR1 and CDR2 are MGHRA and YSYEKL. Losses at the gene ends were 6 bases for V and 3 bases for J; bases not matched to a gene: 8. The CDR3 covers 15 residues. The CDR3 reads CASRLTGGRDYGYTF. The CDR3 bases are TGCGCCAGCAGACTGACAGGGGGAAGGGACTATGGCTACACCTTC.

The chain uses TRBV7-9 and TRBJ2-2, with TRBD1 matching 9 bases. V gave up 5 bases and J gave up 0 bases; unmatched junction bases: 7. This CDR3 has 17 residues. Per the germline V gene, CDR1 is SEHNR and CDR2 is FQNEAQ (reference sequence). The chain's CDR3 is CASSGRGTGSNTGELFF. The CDR3 DNA reads as TGTGCCAGCAGCGGGCGGGGGACAGGGTCGAACACCGGGGAGCTGTTTTTT.

The chain carries TRBV30 and TRBJ1-3; possibly TRBD1 for D (6 bases). Germline V gene sequence: CDR1 GTSNPN, CDR2 SVGIG (reference sequence). V lost 6 bases to trimming and J lost 3 bases, with 15 bases between them. The CDR3 extends over 14 amino acids. CDR3 nucleotide sequence: TGTGCCTGCTATCAAAGGGGGAGTGGAAACACCATATATTTT. Translated, it gives CACYQRGSGNTIYF. Together with reference TRBV30 and TRBJ1-3, the CDR3 gives the full variable domain: SQTIHQWPATLVQPVGSPLSLECTVEGTSNPNLYWYRQAAGRGLQLLFYSVGIGQISSEVPQNLSASRPQDRQFILSSKKLLLSDSGFYLCACYQRGSGNTIYFGEGSWLTVV.

The chain employs TRBV7-6 and TRBJ1-1; no definite D call. The length of the CDR3 is 16 residues. CDR1 and CDR2 (germline): SGHVS, FNYEAQ. V was pared by 6 bases and J by 1 base, with 18 bases between. Here the CDR3 DNA reads TGTGCCAGCAGTCCTCGGAGAGTTCAATCGAACACTGAAGCTTTCTTT. It codes for CASSPRRVQSNTEAFF.

The V call is TRBV27, the J call TRBJ1-5; D ambiguous. Germline V gene data show CDR1 as MNHEY and CDR2 as SMNVEV (reference sequence). Trimming took off 0 bases at V and 0 bases at J, with 6 bases between the two ends. This CDR3 comprises 15 residues. The DNA of the CDR3 is TGTGCCAGCAGTTTATCAGGGAATAGCAATCAGCCCCAGCATTTT. This gives the protein CASSLSGNSNQPQHF.

The DNA for the CDR3 is TGCAGCGCCTGGGACGGGCCCTACGAGCAGTACTTC. This codes for CSAWDGPYEQYF. This sequence joins TRBV29-1 and TRBJ2-7; D may be TRBD1 or TRBD2 (5 bases each). Germline CDR1 is SQVTM and CDR2 is ANQGSEA. The V end was cut by 7 bases, the J end by 2 bases, with 12 bases between. The CDR3 spans 12 residues.

V gene TRBV4-1 combines with J gene TRBJ2-5, with D unresolved. CDR3 length: 13 residues. V lost 1 base and J 4 bases, leaving 7 bases between the germline ends. CDR1 is MGHRA and CDR2 is YSYEKL in the germline V gene. The CDR3 region has the DNA TGCGCCAGCAGCCAAGGTTCCCTAGAGACCCAGTACTTC. Its translation: CASSQGSLETQYF.

This clone turned up a few times. V usage is TRBV7-3 and J usage is TRBJ1-1; D is undetermined. In germline, CDR1 is SGHTA, CDR2 FQGTGA. Trimming shortened V by 0 bases and J by 0 bases, and 5 bases separated the two germline ends. The CDR3 runs 14 residues. CDR3 nucleotides: TGTGCCAGCAGCTTAACATCTATGAACACTGAAGCTTTCTTT. Amino acid sequence: CASSLTSMNTEAFF.

As DNA, the CDR3 is TGTGCCAGCAGTTTGGCCCCCGGTGTTTCTAACTATGGCTACACCTTC. Translating it yields CASSLAPGVSNYGYTF. V and J are TRBV27 and TRBJ1-2; D is uncertain. Germline-derived CDR1 and CDR2 are MNHEY and SMNVEV (reference sequence). Between the trimmed V and J ends, which lost 3 bases and 0 bases, there was a span of 14 bases. The CDR3 spans 16 residues.

The rearrangement links TRBV7-2 to TRBJ2-7, with D perhaps TRBD1 or TRBD2 (5 bases each). Trimming cost V 5 bases and J 6 bases, with 17 bases left between them. The CDR3 has 14 residues. The V gene's germline CDR1 is SGHTA and CDR2 FQGNSA. The CDR3 DNA reads as TGTGCCAGCAGCCCGGACCGGGATGGGGGCGAGCAGTACTTC. Translating it yields CASSPDRDGGEQYF.

The V gene is TRBV4-3, the J gene TRBJ2-5; D ambiguous. This CDR3 has 16 amino acids. Germline V CDR1 and CDR2: LGHNA, YSLEER. The ends were cut back, 0 bases at V and 2 bases at J, with 13 bases in the middle. CDR3 sequence: CASSQDYPGQQETQYF. The CDR3 DNA reads as TGCGCCAGCAGCCAAGATTATCCTGGGCAACAAGAGACCCAGTACTTC.